One and the same sample provided the 3 T cell receptor beta chains below, sequenced in a study of OX40 agonist ivuxolimab in advanced cancers. Sequencing was performed with immunoSEQ multiplex PCR; in TCRdb, only in-frame clones are kept and a portion is missing. The data contain 80,000 to 100,000 clones, 85% to 90% of them seen just once; the ten biggest clones take up less than 1%. The input for sequencing was CD4+ or CD8+ T cells sorted from blood, taken in a trial of the OX40 agonist ivuxolimab. The receptors here all came from an adult with an advanced solid tumor such as melanoma, head and neck, liver or kidney cancer.

The chain is built from TRBV28 and TRBJ1-2, with D unresolved. Trimming left V 7 bases short and J 2 bases short, with 14 bases between. The CDR3 consists of 14 residues. Germline loops: CDR1 MDHEN, CDR2 SYDVKM. The CDR3 loop reads CASTRIGRNYGYTF. CDR3 coding DNA: TGTGCCAGCACTCGAATCGGCAGGAACTATGGCTACACCTTC.

The chain recombines TRBV30 with TRBJ1-4; no clear D. The germline CDR1 and CDR2 sequences are GTSNPN and SVGIG (reference sequence). This CDR3 region has 11 residues. V gave up 0 bases and J gave up 8 bases, with 4 bases separating them. DNA for the CDR3: TGTGCCTGGAGTGTAGCGGAAAAACTGTTTTTT. As protein: CAWSVAEKLFF.

In nucleotides, the CDR3 is TGCAGCGTCGCGGGGAGCCGCACAGATACGCAGTATTTT. Its protein is CSVAGSRTDTQYF. This sequence joins TRBV29-1 and TRBJ2-3, with D perhaps matching TRBD2 (6 bases). V was pared by 6 bases and J by 1 base, with 11 bases between. The CDR3 loop spans 13 amino acids. The V gene's germline CDR1 is SQVTM and CDR2 ANQGSEA.